The 24 T cell receptor beta chains below all came from one sample that was sequenced in a study of blood T cells in healthy people across ages. Primed by a sample-barcoded 5' primer and a J-beta primer mix, a second PCR proceeded for about 7 to 11 cycles. TCRdb re-called the 5' RACE reads through MiXCR, storing one row per CDR3 protein. The sample shows roughly 1.7 million distinct CDR3 sequences, about 35% of them seen only once. Sequences were obtained from blood. Receptor source: a woman aged 25-40 years in good health.

J is TRBJ2-1 and V is TRBV20-1, with a possible D match to TRBD2 (5 bases). Germline CDR1 and CDR2: DFQATT and SNEGSKA (reference sequence). This CDR3 is built from 13 residues. The ends were cut back, 3 bases at V and 3 bases at J, with 9 bases in the middle. The CDR3 loop reads CSASFAGYNEQFF. The CDR3 DNA sequence: TGCAGTGCTAGCTTTGCGGGCTACAATGAGCAGTTCTTC.

The chain employs TRBV5-6 and TRBJ2-7; D call uncertain. The V end lost 1 base, the J end lost 2 bases, and 7 bases lay between the germline ends. The germline CDR1 and CDR2 sequences are SGHDT and YYEEEE. The CDR3 runs to 13 residues. The CDR3 reads CASSLMPAYEQYF. The CDR3, as DNA: TGTGCCAGCAGCTTGATGCCCGCCTACGAGCAGTACTTC. Looking up the rest from reference TRBV5-6 and TRBJ2-7 gives the full variable domain: DAGVTQSPTHLIKTRGQQVTLRCSPKSGHDTVSWYQQALGQGPQFIFQYYEEEERQRGNFPDRFSGHQFPNYSSELNVNALLLGDSALYLCASSLMPAYEQYFGPGTRLTVT.

This clonotype was seen repeatedly, ten times or more. V and J are TRBV20-1 and TRBJ2-3; TRBD2 aligns across 8 bases. V was pared by 1 base and J by 1 base, with 4 bases of the junction left unmatched. Germline loops: CDR1 DFQATT, CDR2 SNEGSKA (reference sequence). This CDR3 comprises 15 residues. CDR3 protein: CSARGGSGGTDTQYF. DNA of the CDR3: TGCAGTGCTAGAGGGGGTAGCGGGGGCACAGATACGCAGTATTTT.

This chain joins TRBV7-3 and TRBJ2-1, with 7 bases aligning to TRBD2. CDR3 length equals 15 residues. V was clipped by 1 base and J by 7 bases; unmatched bases: 7. The germline V gene encodes CDR1 SGHTA and CDR2 FQGTGA. The CDR3 nucleotides read TGTGCCAGCAGCTTAATTCGGCGGGAGCAGAATGAGCAGTTCTTC. Amino acid sequence: CASSLIRREQNEQFF.

In this sample, this clonotype turned up many times. The chain combines TRBV29-1 with TRBJ1-2, with D possibly matching TRBD1 (6 bases). The germline V gene encodes CDR1 SQVTM and CDR2 ANQGSEA. V was cut by 5 bases and J by 8 bases, with 12 bases left in between. This CDR3 comprises 11 residues. For the CDR3, the DNA is TGCAGCGTTTACAGGGACGGCGGCTACACCTTC. Translation: CSVYRDGGYTF.

This clonotype was detected ten times or more. The V gene is TRBV29-1, the J gene TRBJ2-5, with TRBD2 as a possible D gene (5 bases). Germline V gives CDR1 SQVTM, CDR2 ANQGSEA. The CDR3 contains 13 residues. V shed 8 bases and J shed 5 bases, with 18 bases lying between them. CDR3 in amino acids: CSFRTARGETQYF. The CDR3 region has the DNA TGCAGCTTCCGGACTGCGCGAGGGGAGACCCAGTACTTC.

This clonotype was seen a handful of times. J is TRBJ1-2 and V is TRBV5-1, with 7 bases fitting TRBD1. The CDR3 covers 13 residues. J gave up 8 bases and V 4 bases, and 8 bases lay outside the gene matches. Germline CDR1 SGHRS, CDR2 YFSETQ. The CDR3 loop is CASSDRQGRGYTF. CDR3 nucleotides: TGCGCCAGCAGCGACCGACAGGGAAGGGGCTACACCTTC.

The V and J genes are TRBV10-3 and TRBJ2-3, with 9 bases lining up with TRBD1. This CDR3 is 16 amino acids long. Trimming cost V 4 bases and J 8 bases; bases outside gene matches: 13. Germline CDR1 ENHRY, CDR2 SYGVKD. The CDR3, as DNA: TGTGCCATCAGTGTCGACCGGGACAGGGAAGCAGGTACGCAGTATTTT. Translation: CAISVDRDREAGTQYF.

This clonotype was counted a single time. The chain recombines TRBV7-9 with TRBJ2-2; weak D call: TRBD2 (6 bases). Trimming pared 5 bases from V and 6 bases from J, leaving 22 bases between. Germline CDR1 SEHNR, CDR2 FQNEAQ (reference sequence). This CDR3 is built from 17 residues. CDR3: CASSGVLSRDMAGELFF. CDR3 sequence (DNA): TGTGCCAGCAGCGGGGTTCTATCGCGGGATATGGCCGGGGAGCTGTTTTTT. Full variable domain (outside the CDR3, taken from reference TRBV7-9 and TRBJ2-2): DTGVSQNPRHKITKRGQNVTFRCDPISEHNRLYWYRQTLGQGPEFLTYFQNEAQLEKSRLLSDRFSAERPKGSFSTLEIQRTEQGDSAMYLCASSGVLSRDMAGELFFGEGSRLTVL.

This clonotype has more than one count but fewer than ten. The CDR3 region is CASSATGTGANVLTF. The CDR3 DNA sequence: TGTGCCAGCAGTGCTACAGGGACCGGGGCCAACGTCCTGACTTTC. This chain links TRBV28 with TRBJ2-6; D perhaps matches TRBD1 (6 bases). CDR3 length: 15 amino acids. CDR1 and CDR2 (germline): MDHEN, SYDVKM. Trimming stripped 5 bases from V and 4 bases from J, with 12 bases between.

This clonotype was detected a few times. The chain has TRBV6-6 and TRBJ2-3; D is uncertain. The CDR3 length is 13 residues. The ends were cut back, 4 bases at V and 4 bases at J, with 9 bases in the middle. Germline V CDR1 and CDR2: MNHNY, SVGAGI (reference sequence). This CDR3 is CASSWSSPDTQYF. In DNA, the CDR3 is TGTGCCAGCAGTTGGTCAAGCCCAGATACGCAGTATTTT.

This clonotype has ten or more counts. The chain uses TRBV20-1 and TRBJ2-3, with TRBD2 matching 11 bases. The CDR3 sequence is 18 residues long. J gave up 0 bases and V 4 bases, and 12 bases lay outside the gene matches. Germline CDR1 DFQATT, CDR2 SNEGSKA (reference sequence). The CDR3 coding sequence is TGCAGTGCTACCCCCACTAGCGGGGGCGCCGCTAGCACAGATACGCAGTATTTT. This encodes CSATPTSGGAASTDTQYF.

About this clonotype itself: An end of the junction does not agree with germline; a read error may underlie this. This chain uses TRBV5-1 with TRBJ2-2; TRBD1 is a possible D gene (7 bases). Per germline, CDR1 SGHRS and CDR2 YFSETQ. This CDR3 spans 15 amino acids. The CDR3 loop is CASSRGTANTGELFF. The CDR3 coding sequence is TGCGCCAGCAGCCGGGGGACAGCGAACACCGGGGAGTTGTTTTTT.

The table lists this clonotype with many counts. The chain carries TRBV6-6 and TRBJ2-5; 8 bases line up with TRBD2. Looked up from germline, CDR1 is MNHNY and CDR2 is SVGAGI (reference sequence). The CDR3 length is 15 residues. The V and J ends lost 6 bases and 1 base, in that order; junction bases with no gene match: 7. The CDR3 nucleotides are TGTGCCAGCAGCACCGGGACTAGGCTCCAAGAGACCCAGTACTTC. As protein: CASSTGTRLQETQYF.

There are a few counts of this clonotype. The rearrangement uses TRBV12-3 or TRBV12-4 and TRBJ2-3; a weak D match, TRBD2 (5 bases). V was shortened by 7 bases and J by 6 bases, with 14 bases between the two germline ends. The CDR3 length is 13 residues. The CDR3 loop reads CASTPRSGDTQYF. For the CDR3, the DNA is TGTGCCAGCACCCCTAGGTCGGGGGATACGCAGTATTTT.

This sequence joins TRBV7-3 and TRBJ2-3, with D perhaps matching TRBD2 (6 bases). The CDR3 contains 15 residues. The germline CDR1 and CDR2 sequences are SGHTA and FQGTGA. The ends were cut back, 0 bases at V and 6 bases at J, with 13 bases in the middle. CDR3 sequence reads: CASSLTRGSGDTQYF. In DNA form, the CDR3 reads TGTGCCAGCAGCTTAACGCGGGGTAGTGGCGATACGCAGTATTTT.

This clonotype came up many times. The chain joins TRBV29-1 to TRBJ1-5, with unresolved D. The CDR3 covers 14 residues. Germline CDR1 is SQVTM and CDR2 is ANQGSEA. V was trimmed by 4 bases and J by 4 bases, leaving 14 bases between them. The CDR3 coding sequence is TGCAGCGTTGTCGGGCAGGAAGGGAATCAGCCCCAGCATTTT. Its protein product is CSVVGQEGNQPQHF.

This clonotype was observed many times. J is TRBJ2-7 and V is TRBV29-1; D possibly matches TRBD1 or TRBD2 (5 bases each). Trimming pared 3 bases from V and 9 bases from J, leaving 21 bases between. The germline V gene encodes CDR1 SQVTM and CDR2 ANQGSEA. The CDR3 spans 14 residues. The CDR3 DNA follows: TGCAGCGTTGATGATTGGGACCGAACAGGTGCGCAGTACTTC. Its protein is CSVDDWDRTGAQYF.

On this clonotype itself: A much more abundant neighbour one base away suggests this may be a read error. The chain has TRBV4-1 and TRBJ2-1, with D uncertain. TRBJ2-7 matches the DNA end more closely, so the J call is doubtful. CDR3 length equals 16 residues. CDR1 is MGHRA and CDR2 is YSYEKL in the germline V gene. The CDR3 protein is CASSQVPPSSYNEQYF. As DNA, the CDR3 is TGCGCCAGCAGCCAGGTACCCCCGAGCTCCTACAATGAGCAGTACTTC.

The V call is TRBV9, the J call TRBJ2-1; the D gene is possibly TRBD1 (5 bases). V was trimmed by 5 bases and J by 7 bases, leaving 13 bases between them. The CDR3 length is 13 residues. Germline V gene sequence: CDR1 SGDLS, CDR2 YYNGEE. CDR3 loop: CASRPAGSNEQFF. Here the CDR3 DNA reads TGTGCCAGCAGGCCGGCAGGGTCGAATGAGCAGTTCTTC.

J is TRBJ2-3 and V is TRBV14; D may be TRBD1 (6 bases). Germline V gene lookup returns CDR1 SGHDN and CDR2 FVKESK. Trimming left V 4 bases short and J 3 bases short, with 14 bases between. The length of the CDR3 is 15 residues. CDR3 in DNA: TGTGCCAGCAGCCCCGTTGGGGGCCGGACAGATACGCAGTATTTT. This gives the protein CASSPVGGRTDTQYF.

This clonotype was seen a handful of times. V usage is TRBV2 and J usage is TRBJ2-5; a possible D gene is TRBD1 (5 bases). This CDR3 spans 13 amino acids. V was trimmed by 8 bases and J by 3 bases, leaving 13 bases between them. Germline V gene sequence: CDR1 SNHLY, CDR2 FYNNEI. CDR3 residues: CASFLQGKETQYF. CDR3 DNA: TGTGCCAGCTTCCTCCAGGGAAAAGAGACCCAGTACTTC.

In its sample, this clonotype was seen many times. This chain connects TRBV29-1 to TRBJ2-3; 10 bases line up with TRBD1. The length of the CDR3 is 15 residues. Losses at the gene ends were 3 bases for V and 3 bases for J; bases not matched to a gene: 6. CDR1 is SQVTM and CDR2 is ANQGSEA in the germline V gene. The CDR3 spells CSVDDRGRRTDTQYF. CDR3 DNA: TGCAGCGTTGATGACAGGGGGCGGAGAACAGATACGCAGTATTTT.

This sequence joins TRBV4-1 and TRBJ1-1; no firm D call. Trimming removed 2 bases from V and 1 base from J, with 8 bases in between. The CDR3 totals 14 residues. The germline V gene has CDR1 MGHRA and CDR2 YSYEKL. The CDR3 sequence is CASSQRGTNTEAFF. CDR3 nucleotides: TGCGCCAGCAGCCAACGGGGAACGAACACTGAAGCTTTCTTT.